Below, 22 T cell receptor beta chains from the same sample are listed, as sequenced in a study of T-cell memory formation after mild COVID-19. TCRdb recomputed calls from the 5' RACE reads with MiXCR, one row per CDR3 protein. The data show 90,000 to 120,000 distinct CDR3 sequences, roughly 10% seen once. The specimen was PBMCs or a T cell subset sorted from them (not recorded which). The source is a man younger than 35 who had mild COVID-19 (a few samples of this study predate the infection). Cell type and time point are not known.

The chain combines TRBV7-8 with TRBJ1-1; D gene uncertain. CDR3 size: 15 residues. V dropped 6 bases and J dropped 4 bases, with 18 bases sitting between them. Germline-derived CDR1 and CDR2 are SGHVS and FQNEAQ. This CDR3 reads CASSLRSSSGTEAFF. The CDR3 region has the DNA TGTGCCAGCAGTTTGAGGAGCTCATCCGGCACTGAAGCTTTCTTT. Using reference TRBV7-8 and TRBJ1-1 for the parts outside the CDR3, the full variable domain is GAGVSQSPRYKVAKRGQDVALRCDPISGHVSLFWYQQALGQGPEFLTYFQNEAQLDKSGLPSDRFFAERPEGSVSTLKIQRTQQEDSAVYLCASSLRSSSGTEAFFGQGTRLTVV.

The chain carries TRBV4-2 and TRBJ2-3; 9 bases match TRBD2. CDR1 and CDR2 (germline): LGHNA, YNFKEQ. Unmatched junction bases numbered 11, after V lost 0 bases and J lost 4 bases. CDR3 size: 18 residues. Here the CDR3 reads CASSQEPRGTSSADTQYF. The CDR3 DNA reads as TGTGCCAGCAGCCAAGAGCCGCGGGGGACTAGCTCGGCAGATACGCAGTATTTT.

The table lists this clonotype with a count of one. A read error may produce the germline difference seen at one junction end. This chain links TRBV5-1 with TRBJ2-2, with D possibly being TRBD1 (5 bases). There are 15 residues in the CDR3. Germline CDR1 SGHRS, CDR2 YFSETQ. The CDR3 nucleotides are TGCGCCGGCAGCTTGGCCCAGGGGAACACCGGGGAGCTGTTTTTT. This codes for CAGSLAQGNTGELFF.

This clonotype appeared a few times. J is TRBJ1-1 and V is TRBV5-1; D is undetermined. The CDR3 covers 15 residues. Germline CDR1 and CDR2: SGHRS and YFSETQ. Trimming stripped 4 bases from V and 0 bases from J, with 13 bases between. The CDR3 loop is CASSIPGRMNTEAFF. In DNA, the CDR3 is TGCGCCAGCAGCATCCCGGGAAGGATGAACACTGAAGCTTTCTTT.

The rearrangement uses TRBV4-3 and TRBJ2-3; 12 bases agree with TRBD2. Per germline, CDR1 LGHNA and CDR2 YSLEER. With 0 bases clipped from V and 3 bases from J, the junction kept 4 bases outside the gene matches. The CDR3 consists of 17 residues. Here the CDR3 DNA reads TGCGCCAGCAGCCAAGAACTAGCGGGGGGCCCGACAGATACGCAGTATTTT. Amino acids: CASSQELAGGPTDTQYF.

CDR3: CASSEVRGGPDTQYF. The CDR3, as DNA: TGTGCCAGCAGTGAAGTTAGAGGGGGGCCAGATACGCAGTATTTT. This chain uses TRBV2 with TRBJ2-3, with D perhaps being TRBD1 or TRBD2 (6 bases each). Trimming pared 1 base from V and 4 bases from J, leaving 12 bases between. This CDR3 comprises 15 residues. Germline V lookup: CDR1 SNHLY, CDR2 FYNNEI.

This clonotype appeared a few times. V usage is TRBV9 and J usage is TRBJ2-3; perhaps TRBD2 as D (6 bases). Trimming stripped 3 bases from V and 6 bases from J, with 11 bases between. The CDR3 loop spans 13 amino acids. Germline V CDR1 and CDR2: SGDLS, YYNGEE. The CDR3 DNA is TGTGCCAGCAGCGGACTAGGGGAGGATACGCAGTATTTT. Encoded protein: CASSGLGEDTQYF.

This clonotype was seen many times. This chain joins TRBV7-6 and TRBJ2-1; D is tentatively TRBD1 or TRBD2 (5 bases each). The CDR3 is 18 amino acids. The germline CDR1 and CDR2 sequences are SGHVS and FNYEAQ. Trimming removed 3 bases at V and 4 bases at J, with 22 bases between. The chain's CDR3 is CASSLGDYLGVPYNEQFF. The CDR3 region has the DNA TGTGCCAGCAGCTTGGGGGATTACCTCGGGGTCCCTTACAATGAGCAGTTCTTC.

This clonotype was counted a few times. The chain carries TRBV7-9 and TRBJ2-1, with D perhaps matching TRBD1 (5 bases). Trimming took off 5 bases at V and 3 bases at J, with 14 bases between the two ends. Per germline, CDR1 SEHNR and CDR2 FQNEAQ (reference sequence). This CDR3 comprises 15 residues. This chain's CDR3 is CASSRARQGYNEQFF. The CDR3 region has the DNA TGTGCCAGCAGCAGGGCCCGGCAGGGCTACAATGAGCAGTTCTTC.

The chain is built from TRBV7-9 and TRBJ2-7; 8 bases fit TRBD2. Germline CDR1 reads SEHNR; CDR2 reads FQNEAQ (reference sequence). The CDR3 has 16 amino acids. The V segment lost 0 bases and the J segment 7 bases; nucleotides outside the gene matches: 11. CDR3: CASSLATPGLEEEQYF. CDR3 coding DNA: TGTGCCAGCAGCTTAGCAACGCCGGGACTAGAAGAGGAGCAGTACTTC.

J is TRBJ1-5 and V is TRBV19; D uncertain. This CDR3 has 16 residues. In germline, CDR1 is LNHDA, CDR2 SQIVND (reference sequence). With 3 bases removed from V and 0 bases from J, the gap between germline ends came to 12 bases. CDR3 protein: CASSMDLQTSNQPQHF. The CDR3 bases are TGTGCCAGTAGTATGGATCTCCAGACTAGCAATCAGCCCCAGCATTTT.

The chain combines TRBV6-6 with TRBJ2-3; 8 positions agree with TRBD2. The germline V gene encodes CDR1 MNHNY and CDR2 SVGAGI (reference sequence). V gave up 0 bases and J gave up 3 bases; unmatched junction bases: 14. The CDR3 runs to 19 residues. The DNA for the CDR3 is TGTGCCAGCAGTTACTCGAGAGAGACTAGCGAAGAAGCTACAGATACGCAGTATTTT. This codes for CASSYSRETSEEATDTQYF.

This clonotype was seen more than once but under ten times. The chain carries TRBV7-6 and TRBJ2-3, with TRBD2 matching over 7 bases. The V gene end was trimmed by 1 base and the J gene end by 4 bases; junction bases not matched to a gene: 5. This CDR3 has 15 amino acids. Germline V gene sequence: CDR1 SGHVS, CDR2 FNYEAQ. DNA of the CDR3: TGTGCCAGCAGCTTAGGGGGGGGGAGCCCAGATACGCAGTATTTT. Protein: CASSLGGGSPDTQYF.

This clonotype was recorded at least ten times. J is TRBJ2-1 and V is TRBV7-6; no firm D call. CDR1 is SGHVS and CDR2 is FNYEAQ in the germline V gene. The CDR3 spans 12 residues. V was shortened by 5 bases and J by 9 bases, with 11 bases between the two germline ends. This CDR3 is CASSLNWGEQFF. DNA for the CDR3: TGTGCCAGCAGCCTAAACTGGGGTGAGCAGTTCTTC.

At least ten counts were recorded for this clonotype. The chain links TRBV19 to TRBJ2-6, with a weak D call TRBD1 (7 bases). The germline CDR1 and CDR2 sequences are LNHDA and SQIVND (reference sequence). CDR3 length: 17 residues. Trimming removed 7 bases at V and 2 bases at J, with 18 bases between. The CDR3 reads CASIPSRGVTGANVLTF. DNA of the CDR3: TGTGCCAGTATCCCCTCCAGGGGGGTAACTGGGGCCAACGTCCTGACTTTC.

In regard to this clonotype: Mismatch with germline at one junction end may stem from a read error. The chain combines TRBV20-1 with TRBJ1-2; TRBD1 matches at 7 bases. CDR1 DFQATT and CDR2 SNEGSKA come from the germline V gene (reference sequence). The length of the CDR3 is 12 residues. The CDR3 DNA is TGCAGTGCTAGAGGACAGGGAGCCCTTTTCGCCTTC. It yields the protein CSARGQGALFAF.

The rearrangement joins TRBV12-3 or TRBV12-4 to TRBJ2-1; D gene unclear. V lost 3 bases and J lost 13, with 16 bases in between. The CDR3 has 13 residues. In nucleotides, the CDR3 is TGTGCCAGCAGTTTCTCGCCCCGTGGACCCCAGTTCTTC. The encoded protein is CASSFSPRGPQFF.

This clonotype was seen ten or more times. J is TRBJ1-5 and V is TRBV5-1; D is unclear. CDR3 length: 18 residues. The ends were cut back, 4 bases at V and 2 bases at J, with 22 bases in the middle. Germline-derived CDR1 and CDR2 are SGHRS and YFSETQ. The CDR3 coding sequence is TGCGCCAGCAGCCTGGGCCCCTCTCGGCTGCAGTGCAATCAGCCCCAGCATTTT. This codes for CASSLGPSRLQCNQPQHF.

The chain links TRBV5-1 to TRBJ2-1; D gene unclear. CDR1 and CDR2 (germline): SGHRS, YFSETQ. V was clipped by 5 bases and J by 10 bases, with 19 bases between them. This CDR3 is 14 amino acids long. CDR3 in amino acids: CASSGTRPRVEQFF. The CDR3 DNA reads TGCGCCAGCAGTGGTACCAGGCCTCGGGTGGAGCAGTTCTTC.

The chain combines TRBV24-1 with TRBJ2-5, with D perhaps TRBD2 (6 bases). The V end was cut by 6 bases, the J end by 5 bases, with 24 bases between. Germline V lookup: CDR1 KGHDR, CDR2 SFDVKD. The CDR3 has 17 amino acids. CDR3 sequence reads: CATSSSRESYLGETQYF. CDR3 nucleotides: TGTGCCACCAGTTCATCACGGGAGTCTTACCTAGGGGAGACCCAGTACTTC.

The genes are TRBV12-3 or TRBV12-4 and TRBJ2-7; 8 positions match TRBD2. The CDR3 consists of 13 residues. V shed 3 bases, J shed 6 bases, and the junction held 4 bases outside the gene matches. The CDR3 spells CASSFAGGVEQYF. For the CDR3, the DNA is TGTGCCAGCAGTTTCGCCGGGGGGGTCGAGCAGTACTTC.

The chain recombines TRBV5-1 with TRBJ1-6, with TRBD1 as a possible D gene (6 bases). The V end lost 0 bases, the J end lost 6 bases, and 10 bases lay between the germline ends. CDR1 and CDR2 (germline): SGHRS, YFSETQ. CDR3 length equals 15 residues. CDR3 coding DNA: TGCGCCAGCAGCTTGGAGGGGGAGGTTAATTCACCCCTCCACTTT. Translating gives CASSLEGEVNSPLHF.